What follows describes a single T cell receptor beta chain. This CDR3 has 20 amino acids. V lost 6 bases to trimming and J lost 0 bases; unmatched junction nucleotides: 16. Germline-derived CDR1 and CDR2 are DFQATT and SNEGSKA (reference sequence). iRepertoire HTBI primers and Arm-PCR of CDR3 regions built TCR beta libraries. Using its own MiXCR run on the multiplex PCR reads, TCRdb lists one record per CDR3 protein. The data hold 620,000 or so distinct CDR3 sequences, with under 20% observed a single time. This record belongs to a study of regulatory T cells in long-lasting Graves disease. Time point here: newly diagnosed GD, antithyroid drugs for less than 3 months. The TCR library was made from RNA that had been extracted from PBMCs in TRIzol. Peripheral blood, at nine milliliters, went into EDTA tubes. These sequences were also reported in another study, on T cells in Graves' hyperthyroidism and ophthalmopathy.

Sample: peripheral blood mononuclear cells (PBMCs), taken at new diagnosis, from a patient treated with antithyroid drugs. This clonotype was obtained from a woman aged 25 to 39 with Graves disease. The chain carries TRBV20-1 and TRBJ1-6; TRBD1 matches at 11 bases. CDR3 residues: CSARGTGTGGLSSYNSPLHF. The CDR3 DNA sequence: TGCAGTGCAAGGGGGACCGGGACAGGGGGTCTGAGCTCCTATAATTCACCCCTCCACTTT.